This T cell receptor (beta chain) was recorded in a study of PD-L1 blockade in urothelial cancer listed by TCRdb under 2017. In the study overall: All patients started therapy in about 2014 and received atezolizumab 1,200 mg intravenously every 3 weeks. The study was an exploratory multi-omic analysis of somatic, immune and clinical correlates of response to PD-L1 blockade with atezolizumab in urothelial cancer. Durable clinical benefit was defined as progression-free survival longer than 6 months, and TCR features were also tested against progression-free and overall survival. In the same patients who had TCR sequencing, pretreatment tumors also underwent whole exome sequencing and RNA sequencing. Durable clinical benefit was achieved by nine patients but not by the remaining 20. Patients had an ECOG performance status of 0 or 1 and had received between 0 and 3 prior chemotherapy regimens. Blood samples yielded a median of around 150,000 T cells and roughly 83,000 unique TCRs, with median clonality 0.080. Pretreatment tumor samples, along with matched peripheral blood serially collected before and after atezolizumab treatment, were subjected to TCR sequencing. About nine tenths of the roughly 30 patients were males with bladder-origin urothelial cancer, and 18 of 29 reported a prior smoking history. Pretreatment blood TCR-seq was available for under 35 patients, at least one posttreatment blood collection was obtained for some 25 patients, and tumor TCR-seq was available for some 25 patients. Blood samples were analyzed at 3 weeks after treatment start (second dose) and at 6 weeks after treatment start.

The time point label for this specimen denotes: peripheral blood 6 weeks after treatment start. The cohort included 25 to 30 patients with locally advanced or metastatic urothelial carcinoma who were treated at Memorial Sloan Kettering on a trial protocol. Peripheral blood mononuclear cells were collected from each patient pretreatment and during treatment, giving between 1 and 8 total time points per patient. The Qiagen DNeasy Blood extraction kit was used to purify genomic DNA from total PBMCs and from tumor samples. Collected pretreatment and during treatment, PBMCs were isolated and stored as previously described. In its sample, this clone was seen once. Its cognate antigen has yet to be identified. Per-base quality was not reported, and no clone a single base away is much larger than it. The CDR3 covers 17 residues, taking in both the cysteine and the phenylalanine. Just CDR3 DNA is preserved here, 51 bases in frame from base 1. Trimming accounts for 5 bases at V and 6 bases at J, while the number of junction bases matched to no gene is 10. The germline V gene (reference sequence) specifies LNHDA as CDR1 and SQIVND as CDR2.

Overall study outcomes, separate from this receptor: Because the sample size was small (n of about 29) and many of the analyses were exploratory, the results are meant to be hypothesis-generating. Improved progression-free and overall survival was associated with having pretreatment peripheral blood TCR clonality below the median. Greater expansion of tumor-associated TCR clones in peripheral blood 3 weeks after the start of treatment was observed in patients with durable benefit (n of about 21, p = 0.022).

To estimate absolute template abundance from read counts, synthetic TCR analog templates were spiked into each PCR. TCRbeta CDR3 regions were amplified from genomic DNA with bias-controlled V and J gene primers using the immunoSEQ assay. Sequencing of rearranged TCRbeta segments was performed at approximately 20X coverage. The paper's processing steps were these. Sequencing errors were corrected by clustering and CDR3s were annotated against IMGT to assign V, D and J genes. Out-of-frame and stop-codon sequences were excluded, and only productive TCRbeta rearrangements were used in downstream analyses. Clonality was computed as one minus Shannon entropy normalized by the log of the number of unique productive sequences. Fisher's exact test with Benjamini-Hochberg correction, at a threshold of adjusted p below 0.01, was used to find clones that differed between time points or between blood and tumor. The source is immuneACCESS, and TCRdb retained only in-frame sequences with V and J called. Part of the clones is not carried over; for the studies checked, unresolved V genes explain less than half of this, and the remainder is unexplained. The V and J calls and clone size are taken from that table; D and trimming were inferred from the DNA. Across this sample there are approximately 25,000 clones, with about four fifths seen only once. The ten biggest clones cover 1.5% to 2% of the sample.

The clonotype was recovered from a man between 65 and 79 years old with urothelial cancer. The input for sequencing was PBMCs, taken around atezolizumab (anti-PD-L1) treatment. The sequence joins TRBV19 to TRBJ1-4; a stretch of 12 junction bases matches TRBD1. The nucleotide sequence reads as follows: TGTGCCAGTAGTCCCCGGGGGACAGGGGGCCGGGATGAAAAACTGTTTTTT. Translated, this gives CASSPRGTGGRDEKLFF.